The rows below give T cell receptor beta chains drawn from one sample of a study of cytomegalovirus exposure and HLA in healthy donors. Profiled with immunoSEQ multiplex PCR; TCRdb holds only in-frame clones, not every one. The sample holds 150,000 to 200,000 clones, 80% to 85% seen once. Specimen: PBMCs. The receptors shown here come from a woman aged 30 to 39 in good health and CMV-seronegative. Both conserved end residues are part of each CDR3. A D gene is named only where the DNA matches it firmly. For some rows the clone size is stated as once, few or many, or as a class when expanded; others skip it.

v_call	d_call	clone_size	j_call	cdr3_aa	cdr3_nt
TRBV18	TRBD1	.	TRBJ1-5	CASSPGTGNQPQHF	TGTGCCAGCTCACCAGGGACAGGCAATCAGCCCCAGCATTTT
TRBV6-5	TRBD2	.	TRBJ2-7	CASSYPSSGEGEQYF	TGTGCCAGCAGTTACCCCTCTAGCGGAGAGGGCGAGCAGTACTTC
TRBV27	.	.	TRBJ1-2	CASSSQPRQSNYGYTF	TGTGCCAGCAGTTCCCAGCCGCGACAGAGTAACTATGGCTACACCTTC
TRBV2	.	.	TRBJ1-3	CASSGGVLGNTIYF	TGTGCCAGTTCAGGCGGGGTATTGGGAAACACCATATATTTT
TRBV7-2	.	.	TRBJ1-2	CASSRQQGPNYGYTF	TGTGCCAGCAGCCGACAACAGGGCCCTAACTATGGCTACACCTTC
TRBV20-1	.	.	TRBJ1-2	CSAERDYGYTF	TGCAGTGCCGAGCGGGACTATGGCTACACCTTC
TRBV18	.	once	TRBJ1-6	CASSPDGQNSPLHF	TGTGCCAGCTCACCCGATGGACAGAATTCACCCCTCCACTTT
TRBV18	.	few	TRBJ1-5	CASSPGQANQPQHF	TGTGCCAGCTCACCAGGGCAGGCAAATCAGCCCCAGCATTTT
TRBV5-1	.	.	TRBJ1-1	CASSFNGQPIGAFF	TGCGCCAGCAGCTTTAACGGACAACCCATCGGGGCTTTCTTT
TRBV4-1	.	few	TRBJ1-2	CASSLSQGQSYGYTF	TGCGCCAGCAGCCTAAGCCAGGGCCAGAGCTATGGCTACACCTTC
TRBV28	TRBD1	.	TRBJ1-5	CASRKVTGGVNQPQHF	TGTGCCAGCAGAAAGGTTACAGGGGGCGTCAATCAGCCCCAGCATTTT
TRBV5-4	.	.	TRBJ1-2	CASSSQQVAGGYTF	TGTGCCAGCAGCTCACAACAGGTAGCAGGCGGCTACACCTTC
TRBV23-1	TRBD1	few	TRBJ1-5	CASSQGGLSYSNQPQHF	TGCGCCAGCAGCCAGGGGGGACTGTCCTATAGCAATCAGCCCCAGCATTTT
TRBV18	TRBD1	.	TRBJ2-5	CASSPGQGETQYF	TGTGCCAGCTCACCGGGACAGGGGGAGACCCAGTACTTC
TRBV30	TRBD1	.	TRBJ2-3	CAWTGTGGIDTQYF	TGTGCCTGGACCGGGACAGGCGGGATAGATACGCAGTATTTT
TRBV28	.	.	TRBJ1-5	CASSFGGPANSNQPQHF	TGTGCCAGCAGTTTCGGCGGCCCAGCGAATAGCAATCAGCCCCAGCATTTT
TRBV5-1	.	.	TRBJ1-3	CASSLAPVTAYSGNTIYF	TGCGCCAGCAGCTTGGCCCCCGTTACAGCCTACTCTGGAAACACCATATATTTT
TRBV27	TRBD1	.	TRBJ2-7	CASSLLTGLAFDEQYF	TGTGCCAGCAGCCTTTTGACAGGGCTAGCATTTGACGAGCAGTACTTC
TRBV7-9	.	.	TRBJ2-7	CASSQIYEQYF	TGTGCCAGCAGCCAGATCTACGAGCAGTACTTC
TRBV5-4	TRBD1	.	TRBJ2-7	CASSSETGTYEQYF	TGTGCCAGCAGCTCCGAGACAGGGACCTACGAGCAGTACTTC
TRBV10-3	TRBD1	few	TRBJ1-1	CAISLQGAGTEAFF	TGTGCCATCAGCCTGCAGGGGGCAGGAACTGAAGCTTTCTTT
TRBV12-5	TRBD2	.	TRBJ2-7	CASMVRRTSGSSYEQYF	TGTGCTAGTATGGTCCGAAGAACTAGCGGGAGCTCCTACGAGCAGTACTTC
TRBV27	TRBD2	.	TRBJ2-5	CASSLWGGSQETQYF	TGTGCCAGCAGTTTGTGGGGGGGTTCACAAGAGACCCAGTACTTC
TRBV7-6	.	.	TRBJ2-5	CASSARDYQETQYF	TGTGCCAGCAGCGCCCGGGACTACCAAGAGACCCAGTACTTC
TRBV18	.	.	TRBJ1-5	CASSLAEGGQPQHF	TGTGCCAGCTCACTTGCTGAGGGAGGTCAGCCCCAGCATTTT
TRBV28	TRBD1	.	TRBJ2-7	CASGDSSTYEQYF	TGTGCCAGCGGGGACAGTAGCACCTACGAGCAGTACTTC
TRBV6-1	.	.	TRBJ2-3	CASKERGPDTQYF	TGTGCCAGCAAGGAAAGGGGCCCAGATACGCAGTATTTT
TRBV2	TRBD2	.	TRBJ2-1	CARGREKYNEQFF	TGTGCCCGAGGGCGGGAGAAGTACAATGAGCAGTTCTTC
TRBV28	TRBD2	.	TRBJ2-3	CASSVQRGGRTDTQYF	TGTGCCAGCAGCGTACAGCGCGGGGGGCGCACAGATACGCAGTATTTT
TRBV29-1	TRBD2	.	TRBJ2-5	CSVVSGGSQETQYF	TGCAGCGTTGTATCGGGCGGGAGCCAAGAGACCCAGTACTTC
TRBV30	TRBD1	.	TRBJ1-5	CAWRHRGSNQPQHF	TGTGCCTGGAGACACAGGGGGAGCAATCAGCCCCAGCATTTT
TRBV18	.	.	TRBJ1-5	CASSPADNQPQHF	TGTGCCAGCTCACCAGCGGACAATCAGCCCCAGCATTTT
TRBV5-1	.	.	TRBJ2-3	CASSLGGRGDTQYF	TGCGCCAGCAGTCTAGGGGGAAGGGGAGATACGCAGTATTTT
TRBV28	.	.	TRBJ2-7	CASNIRDWVDEQYF	TGTGCCAGCAATATCCGGGACTGGGTCGACGAGCAGTACTTC
TRBV9	.	.	TRBJ2-2	CASREINTGELFF	TGTGCCAGCAGAGAGATAAACACCGGGGAGCTGTTTTTT
TRBV2	.	.	TRBJ2-7	CASSDQGGVPYEQYF	TGTGCCAGCAGTGATCAAGGCGGGGTTCCCTACGAGCAGTACTTC
TRBV29-1	TRBD1	.	TRBJ1-2	CSVEARTGRVNGYTF	TGCAGCGTTGAGGCCCGGACAGGACGCGTCAATGGCTACACCTTC
TRBV18	TRBD1	.	TRBJ1-2	CASSKDRENDGYTF	TGTGCCAGCTCTAAGGACAGGGAGAACGATGGCTACACCTTC
TRBV6-6	TRBD2	few	TRBJ2-7	CASGQTSGYEQYF	TGTGCCAGCGGCCAGACTAGCGGGTACGAGCAGTACTTC
TRBV5-1	TRBD2	.	TRBJ2-5	CASSLRRGGQETQYF	TGCGCCAGCAGCTTGAGACGGGGGGGACAAGAGACCCAGTACTTC
TRBV19	.	.	TRBJ1-2	CASSSSRVGNYGYTF	TGTGCCAGTAGTTCTTCGAGGGTAGGGAACTATGGCTACACCTTC
TRBV18	TRBD1	.	TRBJ2-7	CASSPSGTGPGYEQYF	TGTGCCAGCTCACCATCCGGGACAGGGCCCGGATACGAGCAGTACTTC
TRBV4-1	.	.	TRBJ1-1	CASSQGQGNTEAFF	TGCGCCAGCAGCCAAGGTCAGGGGAACACTGAAGCTTTCTTT
TRBV9	TRBD2	.	TRBJ2-1	CASSVDAREGYNEQFF	TGTGCCAGCAGCGTAGATGCCAGGGAGGGTTACAATGAGCAGTTCTTC
TRBV5-1	TRBD2	.	TRBJ2-1	CASSLLAGNNEQFF	TGCGCCAGCAGCTTACTAGCGGGGAACAATGAGCAGTTCTTC
TRBV5-4	.	.	TRBJ1-1	CASSLASGRGMNTEAFF	TGTGCCAGCAGCTTGGCTTCGGGTAGGGGAATGAACACTGAAGCTTTCTTT
TRBV9	.	.	TRBJ2-7	CASSAGGQSSYEQYF	TGTGCCAGCAGCGCCGGGGGACAGAGCTCCTACGAGCAGTACTTC
TRBV7-2	.	.	TRBJ1-3	CASSRDWRSGNTIYF	TGTGCCAGCAGTCGGGACTGGCGCTCTGGAAACACCATATATTTT
TRBV5-4	.	.	TRBJ2-7	CASSRDSYEQYF	TGTGCCAGCAGCCGGGACTCCTACGAGCAGTACTTC
TRBV19	.	.	TRBJ1-1	CASSRRNTEAFF	TGTGCCAGTAGCCGCAGGAACACTGAAGCTTTCTTT
TRBV28	.	.	TRBJ1-5	CASSLGGVSNQPQHF	TGTGCCAGCAGTTTAGGGGGCGTAAGCAATCAGCCCCAGCATTTT
TRBV5-6	TRBD1	.	TRBJ2-1	CASSGGTGSYNEQFF	TGTGCCAGCAGCGGCGGGACAGGGTCCTACAATGAGCAGTTCTTC
TRBV2	TRBD2	.	TRBJ2-5	CASRKGPAGVETQYF	TGTGCCAGCAGAAAGGGCCCAGCGGGGGTCGAGACCCAGTACTTC
TRBV5-8	.	.	TRBJ2-3	CASSLQGDTQYF	TGTGCCAGCAGCTTACAGGGAGATACGCAGTATTTT